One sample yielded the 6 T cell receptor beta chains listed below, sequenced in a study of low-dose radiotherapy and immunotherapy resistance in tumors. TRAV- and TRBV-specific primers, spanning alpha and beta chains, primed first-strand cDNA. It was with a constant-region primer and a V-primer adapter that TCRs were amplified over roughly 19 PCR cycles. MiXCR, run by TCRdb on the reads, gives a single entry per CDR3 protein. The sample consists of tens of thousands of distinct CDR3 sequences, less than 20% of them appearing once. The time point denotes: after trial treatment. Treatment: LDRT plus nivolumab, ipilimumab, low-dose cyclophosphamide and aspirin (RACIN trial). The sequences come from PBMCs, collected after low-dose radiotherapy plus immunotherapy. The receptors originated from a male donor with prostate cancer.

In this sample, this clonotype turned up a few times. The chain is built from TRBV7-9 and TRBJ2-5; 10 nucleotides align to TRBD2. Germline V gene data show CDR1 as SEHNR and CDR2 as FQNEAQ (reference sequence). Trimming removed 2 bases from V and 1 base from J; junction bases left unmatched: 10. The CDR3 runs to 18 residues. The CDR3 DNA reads TGTGCCAGCAGCTTATGGTCTAGCGGGAGAGGGGGCCAAGAGACCCAGTACTTC. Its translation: CASSLWSSGRGGQETQYF.

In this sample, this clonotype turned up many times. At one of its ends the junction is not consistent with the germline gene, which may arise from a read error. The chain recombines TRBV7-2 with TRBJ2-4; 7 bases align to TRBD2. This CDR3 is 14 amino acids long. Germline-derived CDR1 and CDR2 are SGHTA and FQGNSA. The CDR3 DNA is TGTGCCAGCAGCTTAGGACTAGCCGAAAACATTCAGTACTTC. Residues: CASSLGLAENIQYF.

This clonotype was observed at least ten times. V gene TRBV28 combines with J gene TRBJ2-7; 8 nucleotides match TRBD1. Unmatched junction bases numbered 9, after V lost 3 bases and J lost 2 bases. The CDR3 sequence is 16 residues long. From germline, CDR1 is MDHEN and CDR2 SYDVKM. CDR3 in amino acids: CASSFLSGTGPYEQYF. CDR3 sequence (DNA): TGTGCCAGCAGTTTTCTTTCCGGGACAGGTCCCTACGAGCAGTACTTC. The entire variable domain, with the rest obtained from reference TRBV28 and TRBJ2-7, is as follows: DVKVTQSSRYLVKRTGEKVFLECVQDMDHENMFWYRQDPGLGLRLIYFSYDVKMKEKGDIPEGYSVSREKKERFSLILESASTNQTSMYLCASSFLSGTGPYEQYFGPGTRLTVT.

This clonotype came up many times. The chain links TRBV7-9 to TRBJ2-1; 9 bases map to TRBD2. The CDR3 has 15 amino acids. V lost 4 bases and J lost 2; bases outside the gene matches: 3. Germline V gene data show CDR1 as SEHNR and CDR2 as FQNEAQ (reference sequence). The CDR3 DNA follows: TGTGCCAGCAGCTCTGGACTAGCGACCTACAATGAGCAGTTCTTC. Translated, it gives CASSSGLATYNEQFF.

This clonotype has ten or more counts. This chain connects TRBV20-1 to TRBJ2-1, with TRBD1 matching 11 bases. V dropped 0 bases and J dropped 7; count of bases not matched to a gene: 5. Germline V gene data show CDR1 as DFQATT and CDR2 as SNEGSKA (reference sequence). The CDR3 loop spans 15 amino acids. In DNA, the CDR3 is TGCAGTGCTAGAGATCAGGACAGGGGGCTGAATGAGCAGTTCTTC. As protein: CSARDQDRGLNEQFF.

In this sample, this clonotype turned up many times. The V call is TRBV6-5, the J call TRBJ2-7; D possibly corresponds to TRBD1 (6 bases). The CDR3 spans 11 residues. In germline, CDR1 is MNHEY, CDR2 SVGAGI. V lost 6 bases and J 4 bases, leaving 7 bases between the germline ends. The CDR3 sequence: CASRQGYEQYF. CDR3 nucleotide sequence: TGTGCCAGCAGACAGGGTTACGAGCAGTACTTC.